This entry is about one TCR beta chain. The antigen is undetermined. Exposure to brentuximab vedotin varied, and each patient had relapsed following autologous stem cell transplantation. This sample is part of a study of PD-1 blockade in classical Hodgkin lymphoma. Study outcomes and limitations: Relative to healthy donors, newly diagnosed patients reportedly had lower baseline TCR diversity, which was reported as lower still in relapsed/refractory patients.

Sequencing was performed with immunoSEQ multiplex PCR; in TCRdb, only in-frame clones are kept and a portion is missing. The table has some 63,000 clones, more than 75% seen once; the top ten hold around 9.7%. Germline-derived CDR1 and CDR2 are MNHNS and SASEGT. V shed 6 bases, J shed 8 bases, and the junction held 6 bases outside the gene matches. CDR3 length equals 13 residues. This TCR was sampled from a human donor with classical Hodgkin lymphoma. The sample consisted of peripheral blood mononuclear cells (PBMCs), taken at baseline. The chain is built from TRBV6-1 and TRBJ1-4; 7 bases align to TRBD1. Here the CDR3 reads CASRHGTAEKLFF. The CDR3 DNA reads TGTGCCAGCAGGCACGGGACAGCGGAAAAACTGTTTTTT.